The rows below give T cell receptor beta chains drawn from one sample of a study of regulatory T cells in long-lasting Graves disease. In TCRdb, the multiplex PCR reads were re-called with MiXCR into one record per CDR3 protein. The sample lists a few hundred thousand distinct CDR3 sequences; 12% were seen once. These data were also reused for a study on T cells in Graves' hyperthyroidism and ophthalmopathy.

Sequencing used peripheral blood mononuclear cells (PBMCs), obtained at new diagnosis, from a patient treated with antithyroid drugs. These receptor sequences come from a woman younger than 35 with Graves disease. Both conserved end residues are part of each CDR3. Each record gives: D gene, V gene, clone size, J gene, CDR3 DNA, CDR3 protein. A D gene is named only where the DNA matches it firmly. The listing skips clone size in some rows; elsewhere it reads once, few, many or a size class.

.	TRBV11-2	many	TRBJ2-5	TGTGCCAGCACCTCGTGGAGGACCCAGTACTTC	CASTSWRTQYF
TRBD1	TRBV11-2	many	TRBJ2-7	TGTGCCAGCAGCCCTAGACCCCTCCGGGACAGGGTGATTCTGCTCGAGCAGTACTTC	CASSPRPLRDRVILLEQYF
.	TRBV20-1	many	TRBJ1-1	TGCAGTGCTAGAGCGACGGGACTTCCTGAAGCTTTCTTT	CSARATGLPEAFF
.	TRBV28	many	TRBJ1-4	TGTGCCAGCAGTCTACAGGGAGGATATGAAAAACTGTTTTTT	CASSLQGGYEKLFF
.	TRBV6-1	.	TRBJ1-1	TGTGCCAGCTGCGGGATTATGAACACTGAAGCTTTCTTT	CASCGIMNTEAFF
TRBD1	TRBV15	.	TRBJ1-5	TGTGCCACCAGCAGAGACCGACAGGGAGCCCAGCATTTT	CATSRDRQGAQHF
.	TRBV19	few	TRBJ1-1	TGTGCCAGTAGTATAATTCCAGGGCGGAACACTGAAGCTTTCTTT	CASSIIPGRNTEAFF
TRBD2	TRBV28	many	TRBJ2-3	TGTGCCAGCAGTCCTTATACCCCCGCGACTAGCGGGGAGGGGGATACGCAGTATTTT	CASSPYTPATSGEGDTQYF
.	TRBV4-2	many	TRBJ2-2	TGTGCCAGCACCGAAGGGGTCGCGCTGAGGGATACCGGGGAGCTGTTTTTT	CASTEGVALRDTGELFF
.	TRBV7-2	.	TRBJ2-7	TGTGCCAGCAGCTTAGAAATAGGGCAGAACTACGAGCAGTACTTC	CASSLEIGQNYEQYF
.	TRBV15	many	TRBJ2-5	TGTGCCACCAGCAGGAACGACAGAAACCAAGAGACCCAGTACTTC	CATSRNDRNQETQYF
.	TRBV2	many	TRBJ1-1	TGTGCCAGCAGTGAAGCCACCTACACTGAAGCTTTCTTT	CASSEATYTEAFF
.	TRBV20-1	many	TRBJ1-1	TGCAGTGCCCGAGCGGGGAGCCAGAACACTGAAGCTTTCTTT	CSARAGSQNTEAFF
TRBD2	TRBV12-3/TRBV12-4	.	TRBJ2-1	TGTGCCAGCAGTGAAATGGGGACTAGCGGGCGCTCCTACAATGAGCAGTTCTTC	CASSEMGTSGRSYNEQFF
TRBD1	TRBV7-6	.	TRBJ1-5	TGTGCCAGCAGCCAGGACAGGGGCAATCAGCCCCAGCATTTT	CASSQDRGNQPQHF
TRBD1	TRBV27	many	TRBJ1-6	TGTGCCAGCAGTTGGGGACAGATCCAGGCGCCCCTCCACTTT	CASSWGQIQAPLHF
.	TRBV10-3	.	TRBJ2-7	TGTGCCATCAGCACAGGGCCGGGGGCGCTTGGAGAGCAGTACTTC	CAISTGPGALGEQYF
TRBD2	TRBV10-3	many	TRBJ2-1	TGTGCCATCAGTGAGTCGACCGGGGGGGCCTACAATGAGCAGTTCTTC	CAISESTGGAYNEQFF
.	TRBV6-2/TRBV6-3	.	TRBJ2-7	TGTGCCAGCGGACCCCACGCACCGGGATCCGACTACGAGCAGTACTTC	CASGPHAPGSDYEQYF
TRBD2	TRBV6-2/TRBV6-3	many	TRBJ2-3	TGTGCCAGCAGCCGATCCGGGACTAGCGGGGGAGGAGATACGCAGTATTTT	CASSRSGTSGGGDTQYF
TRBD2	TRBV15	many	TRBJ2-3	TGTGCCACCAGCAGAGCCCTCCTCGCTCTAGCGGCTCCTCCAGATACGCAGTATTTT	CATSRALLALAAPPDTQYF
TRBD2	TRBV6-2/TRBV6-3	many	TRBJ2-1	TGTGCCAGCAGTGAAGCGGGGCTGAGCTCCTACAATGAGCAGTTCTTC	CASSEAGLSSYNEQFF
.	TRBV6-5	many	TRBJ1-1	TGTGCCAGCAGTTACTCGAGTCCGTACATGAACACTGAAGCTTTCTTT	CASSYSSPYMNTEAFF
TRBD1	TRBV5-1	few	TRBJ2-1	TGCGCCAGCAGCCCGGGACAGGGAAGGGCAAATGAGCAGTTCTTC	CASSPGQGRANEQFF
.	TRBV28	many	TRBJ1-5	TGTGCCAGCAGTTTAGTAGTGTCGGGCGCCTTCAATCAGCCCCAGCATTTT	CASSLVVSGAFNQPQHF
TRBD2	TRBV29-1	few	TRBJ2-1	TGCAGCTTCGAGGGGAGGGAGGGATCCTACAATGAGCAGTTCTTC	CSFEGREGSYNEQFF
.	TRBV7-8	many	TRBJ2-7	TGTGCCAGCATGAGGGACCCAGCCTCCTACGAGCAGTACTTC	CASMRDPASYEQYF
.	TRBV5-4	many	TRBJ2-5	TGTGCCAGCAGCTCAACTGCGGGCCCTCCCCAGACCCAGTACTTC	CASSSTAGPPQTQYF
TRBD1	TRBV6-1	many	TRBJ1-2	TGTGCCAGCAGAAACGACAGGGGGCGAGAGTATGGCTACACCTTC	CASRNDRGREYGYTF
TRBD2	TRBV25-1	many	TRBJ2-7	TGTGCCAGCAGGAACATCCTAGGACTAGCGGGACCATTAACCAATTACGAGCAGTACTTC	CASRNILGLAGPLTNYEQYF
TRBD1	TRBV11-3	few	TRBJ1-2	TGTGCCAGCCCTAGGTTGGGACAGATCCATGGCTACACCTTC	CASPRLGQIHGYTF
TRBD1	TRBV7-9	.	TRBJ2-7	TGTGCCAGCAGCTTAATGCAGGGGGCCTCCGAGCAGTACTTC	CASSLMQGASEQYF
TRBD1	TRBV2	.	TRBJ1-1	TGTGCCAGCAGCCCGGGGACAGGGGCCGGGGCCACTGAAGCTTTCTTT	CASSPGTGAGATEAFF
TRBD2	TRBV4-3	many	TRBJ2-7	TGCGCCAGCAGCCCCAACGAACTAGCGTATACCTACGAGCAGTACTTC	CASSPNELAYTYEQYF